Following are 18 T cell receptor beta chains from one sample sequenced in a study of shared clonotypes between healthy human individuals. Produced via immunoSEQ multiplex PCR; TCRdb's table is partial and in-frame only. The data hold roughly 500,000 clones, with roughly 80% observed a single time. The sequencing input was PBMCs. The receptors stem from a woman between 40 and 50 years old in good health. Some clones in this sample may be carry-over from other donors' samples.

This chain uses TRBV5-5 with TRBJ1-5; D is uncertain. This CDR3 comprises 15 residues. Germline V gene data show CDR1 as SGHKS and CDR2 as YYEKEE (reference sequence). Trimming took 1 base from V and 0 from J, leaving 8 bases between them. This CDR3 reads CASSLNSYSNQPQHF. In DNA form, the CDR3 reads TGTGCCAGCAGCTTGAACAGTTATAGCAATCAGCCCCAGCATTTT.

The V call is TRBV4-3, the J call TRBJ2-1; D could derive from TRBD1 or TRBD2 (5 bases each). The CDR3 consists of 14 residues. The V end was cut by 4 bases, the J end by 5 bases, with 12 bases between. Germline V gene lookup returns CDR1 LGHNA and CDR2 YSLEER. The CDR3 spells CASSRGIFDNEQFF. The CDR3 nucleotides are TGCGCCAGCAGCCGGGGGATTTTCGACAATGAGCAGTTCTTC.

CDR3 amino acids: CASSPATRGGGELFF. CDR3 nucleotide sequence: TGTGCCAGTAGCCCTGCGACTAGGGGGGGCGGGGAGCTGTTTTTT. The chain has TRBV19 and TRBJ2-2; possibly TRBD2 for D (7 bases). V lost 6 bases, J lost 7 bases, and 18 bases lay in between. This CDR3 contains 15 residues. The germline CDR1 and CDR2 sequences are LNHDA and SQIVND (reference sequence).

The chain is built from TRBV6-1 and TRBJ1-2; D unclear. The CDR3 is 12 amino acids. Trimming left V 3 bases short and J 7 bases short, with 9 bases between. The germline CDR1 and CDR2 sequences are MNHNS and SASEGT. CDR3 coding DNA: TGTGCCAGCAGTGACCCAGCCTTTGGCTACACCTTC. Translation gives CASSDPAFGYTF.

This chain links TRBV23-1 with TRBJ1-5; 10 bases are shared with TRBD1. TRBV23-1 is designated an ORF whose function remains uncertain. Unmatched junction bases numbered 13, after V lost 0 bases and J lost 5 bases. CDR3 length equals 19 residues. Written as DNA, the CDR3 is TGCGCCAGCAGTCAATCAGGATGCCCCCGACAGGGGGCTTATCAGCCCCAGCATTTT. It specifies CASSQSGCPRQGAYQPQHF.

The rearrangement joins TRBV18 to TRBJ2-3; D call uncertain. V dropped 0 bases and J dropped 4 bases, with 11 bases sitting between them. Germline V lookup: CDR1 KGHSH, CDR2 LQKENI. The CDR3 sequence is 15 residues long. CDR3 sequence: CASSPPNRDADTQYF. The CDR3 coding sequence is TGTGCCAGCTCACCACCGAATAGGGATGCAGATACGCAGTATTTT.

This chain connects TRBV7-8 to TRBJ1-2; TRBD1 aligns across 8 bases. Losses at the gene ends were 9 bases for V and 3 bases for J; bases not matched to a gene: 15. This CDR3 region has 16 residues. CDR1 and CDR2 (germline): SGHVS, FQNEAQ. CDR3 loop: CARKQPGDRGYYGYTF. The CDR3 DNA reads as TGTGCCAGAAAACAACCAGGAGACAGGGGATACTATGGCTACACCTTC.

V usage is TRBV5-1 and J usage is TRBJ1-5; 7 bases map to TRBD1. Germline V gene data show CDR1 as SGHRS and CDR2 as YFSETQ. Germline trimming cut 4 bases from V and 7 bases from J; bases unmatched to any gene: 14. The CDR3 runs to 16 residues. The CDR3 protein is CASSPTPSTGSQPQHF. The DNA of the CDR3 is TGCGCCAGCAGCCCTACACCGTCGACAGGGTCACAGCCCCAGCATTTT.

V is TRBV5-1 and J is TRBJ2-1; the D call may be TRBD1 or TRBD2 (5 bases each). The V end lost 0 bases, the J end lost 4 bases, and 11 bases lay between the germline ends. In germline, CDR1 is SGHRS, CDR2 YFSETQ. The CDR3 spans 15 residues. In DNA, the CDR3 is TGCGCCAGCAGCTTGGTTCAGGGAGCATACAATGAGCAGTTCTTC. This gives the protein CASSLVQGAYNEQFF.

V usage is TRBV29-1 and J usage is TRBJ2-3, with 10 bases fitting TRBD1. CDR1 and CDR2 (germline): SQVTM, ANQGSEA. The CDR3 covers 15 residues. After removal of 1 base from V and 1 base from J, the junction contained 2 bases not matched to a gene. In nucleotides, the CDR3 is TGCAGCGTTGAAGGGACAGGGGGACGCACAGATACGCAGTATTTT. Translation: CSVEGTGGRTDTQYF.

The chain links TRBV25-1 to TRBJ2-3; D is possibly TRBD1 (6 bases). In germline, CDR1 is MGHDK, CDR2 SYGVNS. V was trimmed by 2 bases and J by 4 bases, leaving 16 bases between them. This CDR3 comprises 16 residues. The CDR3 sequence: CASSEGARTGPDTQYF. The CDR3 bases are TGTGCCAGCAGTGAAGGGGCTCGAACAGGGCCAGATACGCAGTATTTT.

Notes on this clone: This is likely an artifact of a read error, given a far larger clone one base away. This chain links TRBV4-1 with TRBJ2-1, with D tentatively TRBD2 (5 bases). Germline CDR1 reads MGHRA; CDR2 reads YSYEKL. The CDR3 extends over 17 amino acids. Trimming pared 5 bases from V and 1 base from J, leaving 18 bases between. CDR3 coding DNA: TGCGCCAGCAGCGGACTGGGGTCGTTGTCATCCTACAATGAGCAGTTCTTC. Amino acids: CASSGLGSLSSYNEQFF.

This chain links TRBV5-1 with TRBJ2-7; 10 positions match TRBD1. The ends lost 4 bases at V and 3 bases at J; junction bases unmatched: 7. The germline V gene encodes CDR1 SGHRS and CDR2 YFSETQ. CDR3 length: 15 residues. The CDR3 region is CASSIGTGDFYEQYF. The CDR3 DNA reads as TGCGCCAGCAGCATCGGGACAGGGGATTTCTACGAGCAGTACTTC.

This chain uses TRBV15 with TRBJ1-5, with 8 bases lining up with TRBD1. Per germline, CDR1 LNHNV and CDR2 YYDKDF (reference sequence). The CDR3 has 17 residues. The V and J ends lost 0 bases and 6 bases, in that order; junction bases with no gene match: 10. The CDR3 DNA follows: TGTGCCACCAGCAGAGAAAGCTTGAGGACAGGGTTTCAGCCCCAGCATTTT. Translating gives CATSRESLRTGFQPQHF.

The rearrangement joins TRBV29-1 to TRBJ1-1; D gene uncertain. Trimming pared 4 bases from V and 4 bases from J, leaving 10 bases between. The CDR3 consists of 12 residues. CDR1 SQVTM and CDR2 ANQGSEA come from the germline V gene. The CDR3 region is CSVGLAGTEAFF. Here the CDR3 DNA reads TGCAGCGTTGGTTTGGCAGGCACTGAAGCTTTCTTT.

The chain links TRBV27 to TRBJ2-7; 9 bases match TRBD1. The germline gives CDR1 MNHEY, CDR2 SMNVEV (reference sequence). The CDR3 runs 13 residues. With V trimmed by 5 bases and J by 3 bases, 2 bases remained unmatched. The DNA for the CDR3 is TGTGCCAGCAGTCCGGGACAGGGCTACGAGCAGTACTTC. Residues: CASSPGQGYEQYF.

The chain links TRBV7-2 to TRBJ1-4, with D tentatively TRBD1 (5 bases). CDR1 SGHTA and CDR2 FQGNSA come from the germline V gene. The CDR3 covers 14 residues. V shed 0 bases and J shed 6 bases, with 8 bases lying between them. CDR3 nucleotides: TGTGCCAGCAGCTTAGCTCGGGGGTATGAAAAACTGTTTTTT. It codes for CASSLARGYEKLFF. Full variable domain (missing parts from reference TRBV7-2 and TRBJ1-4): GAGVSQSPSNKVTEKGKDVELRCDPISGHTALYWYRQSLGQGLEFLIYFQGNSAPDKSGLPSDRFSAERTGGSVSTLTIQRTQQEDSAVYLCASSLARGYEKLFFGSGTQLSVL.

The chain couples TRBV5-4 to TRBJ2-1; 14 positions agree with TRBD2. The CDR3 loop spans 16 amino acids. J was trimmed by 9 bases and V by 5 bases; bases with no gene match: 10. Germline V lookup: CDR1 SGHNT, CDR2 YYREEE (reference sequence). The CDR3 nucleotides are TGTGCCAGCAGGGGAAGACTAGCGGGAGGGGGCGGTGAGCAGTTCTTC. Translation: CASRGRLAGGGGEQFF.